This passage covers 3 T cell receptor beta chains from one sample sequenced in a study of blood T cell repertoires in COVID-19. Some clones are missing from TCRdb's copy, which holds only in-frame ones; the method was immunoSEQ multiplex PCR. The sample includes about 210,000 clones, 80% to 90% of them seen just once. Sequences were obtained from peripheral blood. All receptors come from a woman in her 70s with acute or convalescent COVID-19.

V is TRBV5-1 and J is TRBJ2-5; 9 bases map to TRBD1. Germline V gene sequence: CDR1 SGHRS, CDR2 YFSETQ. V gave up 3 bases and J gave up 8 bases; unmatched junction bases: 2. CDR3 length: 12 residues. The CDR3 loop is CASSWDRDTQYF. CDR3 nucleotide sequence: TGCGCCAGCAGCTGGGACAGGGATACCCAGTACTTC.

This clone was found a few times. The chain employs TRBV18 and TRBJ1-3; D is possibly TRBD1 (6 bases). This CDR3 is 15 amino acids long. Per the germline V gene, CDR1 is KGHSH and CDR2 is LQKENI. Trimming left V 4 bases short and J 5 bases short, with 15 bases between. The CDR3 DNA follows: TGTGCCAGCTCACGAGGGACACCCCAGAGAAACACCATATATTTT. Encoded protein: CASSRGTPQRNTIYF.

The chain couples TRBV7-2 to TRBJ2-7, with D possibly matching TRBD1 (5 bases). Germline CDR1 is SGHTA and CDR2 is FQGNSA. V lost 4 bases to trimming and J lost 3 bases, with 13 bases between them. The CDR3 spans 14 residues. CDR3 residues: CASSYRPNGYEQYF. The CDR3 bases are TGTGCCAGCAGCTACAGGCCCAACGGCTACGAGCAGTACTTC.